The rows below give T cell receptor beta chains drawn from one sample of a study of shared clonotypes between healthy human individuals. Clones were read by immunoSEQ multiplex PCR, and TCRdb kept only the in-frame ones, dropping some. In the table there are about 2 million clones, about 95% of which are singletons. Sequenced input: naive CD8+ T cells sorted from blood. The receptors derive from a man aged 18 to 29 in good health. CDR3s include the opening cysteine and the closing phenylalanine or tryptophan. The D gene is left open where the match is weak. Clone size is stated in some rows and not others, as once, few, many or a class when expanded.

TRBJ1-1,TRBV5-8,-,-,TGTGCCAGCAGCTTGGGGGCAGGTGGGGGAACTGAAGCTTTCTTT,CASSLGAGGGTEAFF
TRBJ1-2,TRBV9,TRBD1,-,TGTGCCAGCAGCCTTGGACAGGGGGATGGCTACACCTTC,CASSLGQGDGYTF
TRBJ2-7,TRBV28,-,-,TGTGCCAGCAGTTTGGCAGGGTACGAGCAGTACTTC,CASSLAGYEQYF
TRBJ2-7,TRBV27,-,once,TGTGCCAGCAGTGTAATACAGGGCTACGAGCAGTACTTC,CASSVIQGYEQYF
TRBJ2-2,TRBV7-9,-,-,TGTGCCAGCAGCCCCTTCGGCGACACCGGGGAGCTGTTTTTT,CASSPFGDTGELFF
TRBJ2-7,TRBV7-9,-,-,TGTGCCAGCAGCTTAGAGGGACTCGAGCAGTACTTC,CASSLEGLEQYF
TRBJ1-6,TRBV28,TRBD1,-,TGTGCCAGCAGTTTACCGGGACAGACCAATTCACCCCTCCACTTT,CASSLPGQTNSPLHF
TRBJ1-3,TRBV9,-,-,TGTGCCAGCAGCGAGGGGACGGTTGGTTACACCATATATTTT,CASSEGTVGYTIYF
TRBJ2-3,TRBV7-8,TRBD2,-,TGTGCCAGCAGCCATCCTAGGAGGTCCGGGGGGGAGCGCACGGATACGCAGTATTTT,CASSHPRRSGGERTDTQYF
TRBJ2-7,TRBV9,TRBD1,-,TGTGCCAGCAGCGGCACGCCGGGACAGGGATACGAGCAGTACTTC,CASSGTPGQGYEQYF
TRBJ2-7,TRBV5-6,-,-,TGTGCCAGCAGCTTGGTTGAAATTAGGTACGAGCAGTACTTC,CASSLVEIRYEQYF
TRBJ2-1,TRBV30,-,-,TGTGCCTGGAGTGTAACCAGCTTCGGTGAGCAGTTCTTC,CAWSVTSFGEQFF
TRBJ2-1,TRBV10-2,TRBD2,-,TGCGCCAGCAGAATGAGCGGGAGCTACCACAATGAGCAGTTCTTC,CASRMSGSYHNEQFF
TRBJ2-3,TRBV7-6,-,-,TGTGCCAGCAGCTTGCTTGCAGTAAGCACAGATACGCAGTATTTT,CASSLLAVSTDTQYF
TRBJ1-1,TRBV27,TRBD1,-,TGTGCCAGCACCCTCATTCCCTTCTCAGGGGGGGGCACTGAAGCTTTCTTT,CASTLIPFSGGGTEAFF
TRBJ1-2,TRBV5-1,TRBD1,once,TGCGCCAGCAGTTTGGGGACAGGGGGCGGCTACACCTTC,CASSLGTGGGYTF
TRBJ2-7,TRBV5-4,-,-,TGTGCCAGCAGCCTGGACAGCAACGAGCAGTACTTC,CASSLDSNEQYF
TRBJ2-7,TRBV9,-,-,TGTGCCAGCAGCGTAGTCGGCGAGCCTACCTACGAGCAGTACTTC,CASSVVGEPTYEQYF
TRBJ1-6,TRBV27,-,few,TGTGCCAGCATATACAGGGCGGGACTCGGTAATTCACCCCTCCACTTT,CASIYRAGLGNSPLHF
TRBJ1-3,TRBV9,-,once,TGTGCCAGCAGCGTAGCTTCAGGGGCGACCTCTGGAAACACCATATATTTT,CASSVASGATSGNTIYF
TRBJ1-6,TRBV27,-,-,TGTGCCAGTTCTCTCCTCAGGGGTCTGCTTGATTCACCCCTCCACTTT,CASSLLRGLLDSPLHF
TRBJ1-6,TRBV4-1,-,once,TGCGCCAGCAGCCAAACCACAGGGAATTCACCCCTCCACTTT,CASSQTTGNSPLHF
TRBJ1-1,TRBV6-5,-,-,TGTGCCAGCAGTTATTCCCCAGCTATGAACACTGAAGCTTTCTTT,CASSYSPAMNTEAFF
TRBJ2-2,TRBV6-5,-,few,TGTGCCAGCGGCCCGCTTAACACCGGGGAGCTGTTTTTT,CASGPLNTGELFF
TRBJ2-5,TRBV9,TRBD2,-,TGTGCCAGCAGCGCCGAGCGGGGGTCGTACCAAGAGACCCAGTACTTC,CASSAERGSYQETQYF
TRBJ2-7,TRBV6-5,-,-,TGTGCCAGCAGTTATTACGGGGGCGAGCAGTACTTC,CASSYYGGEQYF
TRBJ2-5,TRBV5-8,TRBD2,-,TGTGCCAGCAGCTTGGGACTAGCGGGACTACAAGAGACCCAGTACTTC,CASSLGLAGLQETQYF
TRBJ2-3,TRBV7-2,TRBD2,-,TGTGCCAGCAGCTTAACCGGGACTAGCGGGAGTTGGGCAGATACGCAGTATTTT,CASSLTGTSGSWADTQYF
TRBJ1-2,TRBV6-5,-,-,TGTGCCAGCAGTTACCCCGGGGTCGGCTACACCTTC,CASSYPGVGYTF
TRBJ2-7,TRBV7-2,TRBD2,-,TGTGCCAGCAGCTTAGTACCGCTAGCGGGAGACGAGCAGTACTTC,CASSLVPLAGDEQYF
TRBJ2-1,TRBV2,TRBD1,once,TGTGCCAGTCTCCTCTCCGGGACAGGGACCTACAATGAGCAGTTCTTC,CASLLSGTGTYNEQFF
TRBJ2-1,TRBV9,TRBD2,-,TGTGCCAGCAGCGTAGCGGCTAGCGGGGGATATAATGAGCAGTTCTTC,CASSVAASGGYNEQFF
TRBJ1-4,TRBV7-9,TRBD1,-,TGTGCCAGCAGCTTAGTCGCAGGGGGCGAACCTAATGAAAAACTGTTTTTT,CASSLVAGGEPNEKLFF
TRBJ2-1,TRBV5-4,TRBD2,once,TGTGCCAGCAGCCCACTAGCGGGGGGTCCCCACAATGAGCAGTTCTTC,CASSPLAGGPHNEQFF
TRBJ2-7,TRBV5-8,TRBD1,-,TGTGCCAGCAGCTTGGGACAGGGGGCTTACGAGCAGTACTTC,CASSLGQGAYEQYF
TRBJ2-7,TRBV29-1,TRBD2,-,TGCAGCGTTGTGGCGGGAGAAAGGTACGAGCAGTACTTC,CSVVAGERYEQYF
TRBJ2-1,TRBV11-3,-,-,TGTGCCAGCAGCTTAGGTGATGGGTTGAATGAGCAGTTCTTC,CASSLGDGLNEQFF
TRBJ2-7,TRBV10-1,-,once,TGCGCCAGCAGTGAGACAGGGGAGGCCTACGAGCAGTACTTC,CASSETGEAYEQYF
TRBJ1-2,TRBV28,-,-,TGTGCCAGCATTGCCAGCCCGAGGTTCTATGGCTACACCTTC,CASIASPRFYGYTF
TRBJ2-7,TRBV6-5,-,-,TGTGCCAGCAGTGTAATAAACGAGCAGTACTTC,CASSVINEQYF
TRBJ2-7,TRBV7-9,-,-,TGTGCCAGCAGCTTAGAGACTACCGCCTACGAGCAGTACTTC,CASSLETTAYEQYF
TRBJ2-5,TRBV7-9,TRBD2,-,TGTGCCAGCAGCTCCGGGACTAGCGGAAGGGGGAGGGAGACCCAGTACTTC,CASSSGTSGRGRETQYF
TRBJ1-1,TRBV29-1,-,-,TGCAGCTACTGGGACGGGATGAACACTGAAGCTTTCTTT,CSYWDGMNTEAFF
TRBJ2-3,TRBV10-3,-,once,TGTGCCATCAGTGAGTTGGGCGGATATTCAGATACGCAGTATTTT,CAISELGGYSDTQYF
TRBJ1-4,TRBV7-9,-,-,TGTGCCAGCACGACCACTAATGAAAAACTGTTTTTT,CASTTTNEKLFF
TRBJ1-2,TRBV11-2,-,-,TGTGCCAGCAGCTACCGGGACATCAACTATGGCTACACCTTC,CASSYRDINYGYTF
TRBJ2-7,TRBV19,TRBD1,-,TGTGCCAGTAGTTCCACCGGGACAGGGCTCTACGAGCAGTACTTC,CASSSTGTGLYEQYF
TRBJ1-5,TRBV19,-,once,TGTGCCAGTAGTATAGATCTATCTGATCGGGGTCCCCAGCATTTT,CASSIDLSDRGPQHF
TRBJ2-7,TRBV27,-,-,TGTGCCAGCAGCTCAGGCAGCTCCTACGAGCAGTACTTC,CASSSGSSYEQYF
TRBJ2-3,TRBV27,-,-,TGTGCCAGTGCCTCGGGCGGGCCCTTTACAGATACGCAGTATTTT,CASASGGPFTDTQYF
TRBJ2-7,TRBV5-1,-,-,TGCGCCAGCAGCTTAGCCCCTGGGTCCTACGAGCAGTACTTC,CASSLAPGSYEQYF